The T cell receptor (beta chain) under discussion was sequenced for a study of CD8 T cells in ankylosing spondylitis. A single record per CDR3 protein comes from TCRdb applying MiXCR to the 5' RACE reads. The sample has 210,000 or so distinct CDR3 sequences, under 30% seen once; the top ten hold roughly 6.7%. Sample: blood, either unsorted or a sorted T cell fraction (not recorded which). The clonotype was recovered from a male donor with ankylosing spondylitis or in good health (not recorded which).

CDR3 loop: CASRTSGTSGYNEQFF. CDR3 coding DNA: TGTGCCAGCAGGACCTCCGGGACTAGCGGTTACAATGAGCAGTTCTTC. The chain couples TRBV12-3 or TRBV12-4 to TRBJ2-1; TRBD2 matches 11 bases. V shed 6 bases and J 4 bases; nucleotides not matched to a gene: 8. This CDR3 has 16 residues.